The 10 T cell receptor beta chains in this list originate from one sample, sequenced in a study of T-cell memory formation after mild COVID-19. Each CDR3 protein is one row after TCRdb ran MiXCR on the 5' RACE reads. The profile shows over 450,000 distinct CDR3 sequences, around 21% of them singletons. Sample: PBMCs or a T cell subset sorted from them (not recorded which). All receptors come from an adult woman who had mild COVID-19 (a few samples of this study predate the infection). Cell type and time point are not known.

This clonotype has a handful of counts. The genes are TRBV3-1 and TRBJ2-3; D is perhaps TRBD2 (6 bases). The germline V gene encodes CDR1 LGHDT and CDR2 YNNKEL (reference sequence). The CDR3 has 16 amino acids. Deletions cut 4 bases from V and 8 bases from J, with 22 bases between. The CDR3 here is CASSRPRLGSKITQYF. DNA of the CDR3: TGTGCCAGCAGCCGCCCTCGACTAGGTTCAAAGATTACGCAGTATTTT.

This clonotype has a handful of counts. The gene calls are TRBV12-3 or TRBV12-4 and TRBJ2-1, with D unresolved. This CDR3 spans 13 amino acids. Trimming cost V 5 bases and J 6 bases, with 11 bases left between them. The CDR3 here is CASSRAYINEQFF. CDR3 nucleotides: TGTGCCAGCAGTCGGGCGTATATCAATGAGCAGTTCTTC.

The sample holds a few counts of this clonotype. The chain recombines TRBV7-3 with TRBJ1-1; D uncertain. Germline loops: CDR1 SGHTA, CDR2 FQGTGA. The V gene lost 5 bases and the J gene lost 1 base, with 14 bases spanning the gap. The CDR3 spans 15 residues. The DNA for the CDR3 is TGTGCCAGCAGCCTCGGTAGGGTGGAGAACACTGAAGCTTTCTTT. Translated, it gives CASSLGRVENTEAFF.

The sample holds a few counts of this clonotype. The CDR3 DNA reads TGTGCCAGCTCAGCGGATCAGAATCAGCCCCAGCATTTT. Its translation: CASSADQNQPQHF. This chain links TRBV18 with TRBJ1-5; D is uncertain. Germline V lookup: CDR1 KGHSH, CDR2 LQKENI. The CDR3 has 13 amino acids. The V end was cut by 5 bases, the J end by 4 bases, with 9 bases between.

This chain links TRBV5-6 with TRBJ2-7; tentative D call: TRBD2 (5 bases). The CDR3 has 17 amino acids. Looked up from germline, CDR1 is SGHDT and CDR2 is YYEEEE. Between the trimmed V and J ends, which lost 0 bases and 6 bases, there was a span of 22 bases. CDR3 amino acids: CASSLEGSGYDTLEQYF. Written as DNA, the CDR3 is TGTGCCAGCAGCTTGGAAGGATCGGGGTACGATACTCTCGAGCAGTACTTC.

V usage is TRBV29-1 and J usage is TRBJ1-1; 11 bases are a match to TRBD1. V shed 8 bases, J shed 5 bases, and the junction held 16 bases outside the gene matches. Per the germline V gene, CDR1 is SQVTM and CDR2 is ANQGSEA. The CDR3 contains 16 residues. The CDR3 sequence is CSPPRGQGACWTEAFF. CDR3 nucleotides: TGCAGCCCCCCCCGCGGACAGGGGGCGTGTTGGACTGAAGCTTTCTTT.

The chain employs TRBV9 and TRBJ1-3; D is ambiguous. Germline assignment: CDR1 SGDLS and CDR2 YYNGEE. CDR3 length: 15 amino acids. The ends were cut back, 3 bases at V and 1 base at J, with 11 bases in the middle. The CDR3 region is CASSAVGGSGNTIYF. For the CDR3, the DNA is TGTGCCAGCAGCGCAGTGGGTGGTTCTGGAAACACCATATATTTT.

This clonotype has ten or more counts. The chain joins TRBV20-1 to TRBJ2-3, with 7 bases fitting TRBD1. Germline lookup yields CDR1 DFQATT and CDR2 SNEGSKA (reference sequence). V shed 1 base and J 0 bases; nucleotides not matched to a gene: 4. The CDR3 extends over 15 amino acids. The CDR3 region is CSARVGTASTDTQYF. The CDR3, as DNA: TGCAGTGCTAGAGTGGGGACAGCTAGCACAGATACGCAGTATTTT.

This clonotype was counted between two and nine times. V and J are TRBV20-1 and TRBJ1-2; no firm D call. Germline loops: CDR1 DFQATT, CDR2 SNEGSKA (reference sequence). With 5 bases removed from V and 2 bases from J, the gap between germline ends came to 3 bases. The CDR3 spans 10 residues. The CDR3 is CSAFNYGYTF. DNA of the CDR3: TGCAGTGCTTTCAACTATGGCTACACCTTC.

This clonotype was seen only a few times. The V call is TRBV4-3, the J call TRBJ1-6; 9 bases are a match to TRBD1. The V gene end was trimmed by 3 bases and the J gene end by 7 bases; junction bases not matched to a gene: 7. The germline V gene has CDR1 LGHNA and CDR2 YSLEER. This CDR3 is 16 amino acids long. CDR3 sequence reads: CASSQYSGTGNSPLHF. The CDR3 nucleotides read TGCGCCAGCAGCCAGTACTCCGGGACAGGGAATTCACCCCTCCACTTT.